This passage covers 13 T cell receptor beta chains from one sample sequenced in a study of blood T cell repertoires in COVID-19. Libraries were prepared by immunoSEQ multiplex PCR; TCRdb keeps only in-frame clonotypes and omits some of them. Among about 120,000 clones listed, more than 75% were seen once. Material: peripheral blood. These receptors all come from a human donor in a cohort sampled during active COVID-19.

This rearrangement joins TRBV10-2 to TRBJ2-6, with 7 bases fitting TRBD1. The V and J ends lost 2 bases and 2 bases, in that order; junction bases with no gene match: 3. Germline V CDR1 and CDR2: WSHSY, SAAADI. The CDR3 has 16 amino acids. The CDR3 here is CASSELTGTGANVLTF. As DNA, the CDR3 is TGCGCCAGCAGTGAGCTGACAGGGACTGGGGCCAACGTCCTGACTTTC.

The chain links TRBV25-1 to TRBJ2-5; tentatively, D is TRBD1 (5 bases). Germline values: CDR1 MGHDK, CDR2 SYGVNS. Deletions cut 4 bases from V and 9 bases from J, with 6 bases between. The CDR3 runs to 10 residues. The CDR3 reads CASSGGAQYF. The CDR3 DNA is TGTGCCAGCAGTGGGGGCGCCCAGTACTTC.

This chain joins TRBV5-3 and TRBJ1-1; weak D call: TRBD1 (6 bases). TRBV5-3 is an open reading frame, and its role is uncertain. There are 15 residues in the CDR3. V was shortened by 1 base and J by 1 base, with 11 bases between the two germline ends. CDR3: CARSLCGQRNTEAFF. The CDR3 DNA sequence: TGTGCCAGAAGCTTGTGTGGACAGAGGAACACTGAAGCTTTCTTT.

The gene calls are TRBV3-1 (or the pseudogene TRBV3-2) and TRBJ2-4, with 14 bases that match TRBD2. V dropped 6 bases and J dropped 9; count of bases not matched to a gene: 10. Germline-derived CDR1 and CDR2 are LGHDT and YNNKEL (reference sequence). The CDR3 extends over 16 amino acids. The CDR3 is CASRETTSGRDVIQYF. CDR3 nucleotides: TGTGCCAGCAGGGAGACGACTAGCGGGAGGGATGTCATTCAGTACTTC.

V is TRBV4-1 and J is TRBJ2-5; TRBD1 aligns across 8 bases. Germline CDR1 reads MGHRA; CDR2 reads YSYEKL. After removal of 4 bases from V and 11 bases from J, the junction contained 15 bases not matched to a gene. There are 15 residues in the CDR3. CDR3 sequence (DNA): TGCGCCAGCAGCCGCGGAGCCAGGGGGCCCGGACCACAGTACTTC. It translates to CASSRGARGPGPQYF.

The rearrangement joins TRBV2 to TRBJ2-5, with D unresolved. The germline CDR1 and CDR2 sequences are SNHLY and FYNNEI. This CDR3 is 12 amino acids long. Between the trimmed V and J ends, which lost 11 bases and 7 bases, there was a span of 17 bases. The CDR3 is CAGNPSPGTQYF. Here the CDR3 DNA reads TGTGCCGGCAACCCTTCCCCCGGGACCCAGTACTTC.

This rearrangement joins TRBV6-6 to TRBJ1-1, with D hard to call. V was shortened by 6 bases and J by 5 bases, with 13 bases between the two germline ends. This CDR3 comprises 13 residues. The germline V gene encodes CDR1 MNHNY and CDR2 SVGAGI (reference sequence). CDR3 in amino acids: CASRPPGVTEAFF. CDR3 bases: TGTGCCAGCAGACCACCGGGAGTGACTGAAGCTTTCTTT.

The chain couples TRBV6-5 to TRBJ1-2; TRBD1 agrees at 7 bases. V dropped 8 bases and J dropped 6; count of bases not matched to a gene: 6. Looked up from germline, CDR1 is MNHEY and CDR2 is SVGAGI. The CDR3 is 12 amino acids. The CDR3 DNA follows: TGTGCCAGCCGACAGGGTAATGATGGCTACACCTTC. Protein sequence: CASRQGNDGYTF.

This sequence joins TRBV4-1 and TRBJ2-7; 9 bases agree with TRBD2. Per germline, CDR1 MGHRA and CDR2 YSYEKL. CDR3 size: 18 residues. V lost 4 bases to trimming and J lost 4 bases; unmatched junction nucleotides: 17. This CDR3 is CASSPGEISGSTMYEQYF. Written as DNA, the CDR3 is TGCGCCAGCAGCCCCGGAGAAATTAGCGGGAGTACCATGTACGAGCAGTACTTC.

The chain links TRBV7-9 to TRBJ1-4; D may be TRBD1 (5 bases). V lost 4 bases and J 0 bases, leaving 12 bases between the germline ends. The CDR3 is 16 residues long. Germline V gene data show CDR1 as SEHNR and CDR2 as FQNEAQ (reference sequence). The CDR3 here is CASSSITGATNEKLFF. In nucleotides, the CDR3 is TGTGCCAGCAGCTCGATTACAGGAGCAACTAATGAAAAACTGTTTTTT.

J is TRBJ1-5 and V is TRBV7-6; 9 positions match TRBD1. Germline assignment: CDR1 SGHVS and CDR2 FNYEAQ. V trimming: 1 base; J trimming: 3 bases; junction bases outside the gene matches: 1. The CDR3 covers 15 residues. The CDR3 loop reads CASSLGTGDNQPQHF. Here the CDR3 DNA reads TGTGCCAGCAGCTTAGGGACAGGGGACAATCAGCCCCAGCATTTT.

This chain uses TRBV29-1 with TRBJ1-4; tentatively, D is TRBD1 (6 bases). Looked up from germline, CDR1 is SQVTM and CDR2 is ANQGSEA. V lost 3 bases and J lost 8, with 13 bases in between. The length of the CDR3 is 13 residues. The CDR3 is CSVERGKREKLFF. The CDR3 bases are TGCAGCGTTGAGAGGGGGAAGAGGGAAAAACTGTTTTTT.

The CDR3 DNA reads as TGTGCCAGCAGCTTCTTATCCTGGTCTTCACCGACAGGGTCGTACAATGAGCAGTTCTTC. It encodes CASSFLSWSSPTGSYNEQFF. The rearrangement links TRBV5-5 to TRBJ2-1, with 7 positions matching TRBD1. This CDR3 spans 20 amino acids. The ends lost 2 bases at V and 4 bases at J; junction bases unmatched: 21. Per germline, CDR1 SGHKS and CDR2 YYEKEE (reference sequence).